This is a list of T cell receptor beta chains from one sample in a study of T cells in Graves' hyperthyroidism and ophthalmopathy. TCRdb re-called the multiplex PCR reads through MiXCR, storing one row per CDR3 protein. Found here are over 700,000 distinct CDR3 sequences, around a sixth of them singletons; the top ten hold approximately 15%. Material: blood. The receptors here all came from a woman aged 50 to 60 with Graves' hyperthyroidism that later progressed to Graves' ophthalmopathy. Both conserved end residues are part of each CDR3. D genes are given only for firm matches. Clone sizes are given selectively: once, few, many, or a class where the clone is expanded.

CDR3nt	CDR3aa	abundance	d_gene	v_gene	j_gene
TGTGCCAGCAGCCAGGGGGACAGGGGTTTGGGAGAGACCCAGTACTTC	CASSQGDRGLGETQYF	few	TRBD1	TRBV7-6	TRBJ2-5
TGTGCCAGCAGCTGGGGACAGGGGGACAACACCGGGGAGCTGTTTTTT	CASSWGQGDNTGELFF	NA	TRBD1	TRBV11-3	TRBJ2-2
TGTGCCAGCAGCTTAGATGGGGGAAAGAACACTGAAGCTTTCTTT	CASSLDGGKNTEAFF	NA	NA	TRBV13	TRBJ1-1
TGTGCCAGCAGCTTAGGGTTCACAGATACGCAGTATTTT	CASSLGFTDTQYF	few	NA	TRBV7-8	TRBJ2-3
TGTGCCAGCAGACAAGGGGGTTTGAACACTGAAGCTTTCTTT	CASRQGGLNTEAFF	few	NA	TRBV9	TRBJ1-1
TGTGCCTGGAGTGGGGCGGGCACAGATACGCAGTATTTT	CAWSGAGTDTQYF	many	NA	TRBV30	TRBJ2-3
TGTGCCTGGAGTGTAGGGCCAGGCGAGCAGTTCTTC	CAWSVGPGEQFF	many	NA	TRBV30	TRBJ2-1
TGCAGTGCTAGAGATGAGGTCGGGACTAGCTACAATGAGCAGTTCTTC	CSARDEVGTSYNEQFF	once	TRBD2	TRBV20-1	TRBJ2-1
TGCGCCAGCAGCTCCACGGGTTCAAAACCCACCGAGCAGTACTTC	CASSSTGSKPTEQYF	once	NA	TRBV5-1	TRBJ2-7
TGTGCCAGTAGTGGGACAGGGGGCTTTCAGCCCCAGCATTTT	CASSGTGGFQPQHF	NA	TRBD1	TRBV19	TRBJ1-5
TGCGCCAGCAGCTTCCGGGACAATTACAATGAGCAGTTCTTC	CASSFRDNYNEQFF	many	NA	TRBV5-1	TRBJ2-1
TGTGCCAGCAGCTTAGAGGCGAGGACTATTGACGAGCAGTACTTC	CASSLEARTIDEQYF	many	NA	TRBV7-3	TRBJ2-7
TGTGCCAGCAGCCTAGAAGGTGGGGCTAATCAGCCCCAGCATTTT	CASSLEGGANQPQHF	many	NA	TRBV4-2	TRBJ1-5
TGCGTCAGCAGCTTGGAAGCGGCAGGGGGCTACAATGAGCAGTTCTTC	CVSSLEAAGGYNEQFF	NA	TRBD1	TRBV5-1	TRBJ2-1
TGTGCCAGCAGCCAAGCCAGCGACAGTCGGAAGCGAGAGACCCAGTACTTC	CASSQASDSRKRETQYF	many	NA	TRBV3-1	TRBJ2-5
TGTGCCAGCAGTGAGACCGGACAGGCGAACACTGAAGCTTTCTTT	CASSETGQANTEAFF	few	TRBD1	TRBV2	TRBJ1-1
TGTGCCAGCAGCCCAAGCCAGGGTCATTGGGAAAAACTGTTTTTT	CASSPSQGHWEKLFF	NA	NA	TRBV5-4	TRBJ1-4
TGTGCCAGCAGAAGACAGGGGAGTCAGCCCCAGCATTTT	CASRRQGSQPQHF	many	TRBD1	TRBV28	TRBJ1-5
TGCGCCAGCAGCACAAAGAACACTGAAGCTTTCTTT	CASSTKNTEAFF	NA	NA	TRBV5-1	TRBJ1-1
TGCAGTGTACCGGGACAGGGGTACGAGCAGTACTTC	CSVPGQGYEQYF	many	TRBD1	TRBV20-1	TRBJ2-7
TGCAGCGGAACCGGGACTGCCGGGACTGAAGCTTTCTTT	CSGTGTAGTEAFF	NA	NA	TRBV29-1	TRBJ1-1
TGTGCCAGTAGCCAAAACAGGGGGCTAAAACTGTTTTTT	CASSQNRGLKLFF	NA	TRBD1	TRBV19	TRBJ1-4
TGTGCCAGCAGCCTGACTAGCGGTCTCGGTACGCAGTATTTT	CASSLTSGLGTQYF	few	TRBD2	TRBV6-2/TRBV6-3	TRBJ2-3
TGTGCCAGTAGTACAACTAGCGGGGCCTCCACAGATACGCAGTATTTT	CASSTTSGASTDTQYF	NA	TRBD2	TRBV19	TRBJ2-3
TGTGCCAGCTCCCCTCCCGACCCCCCCGGAGAGACCCAGTACTTC	CASSPPDPPGETQYF	many	NA	TRBV18	TRBJ2-5
TGTGCCAGCAGCTTAGATGTGGGACACCGGAGGACCCTCCACTTT	CASSLDVGHRRTLHF	few	NA	TRBV11-2	TRBJ1-6
TGTGCCAGCGGTTTCTTCACAGGGGTTCACTATGGCTACACCTTC	CASGFFTGVHYGYTF	many	TRBD1	TRBV11-2	TRBJ1-2
TGTGCCAGCAGTTTAGATTCAGGGATAGGGACCGATGAGCAGTTCTTC	CASSLDSGIGTDEQFF	NA	NA	TRBV12-3/TRBV12-4	TRBJ2-1
TGTGCCAGCAGCTTAGTGCTGGGGTTTAACTATGGCTACACCTTC	CASSLVLGFNYGYTF	many	NA	TRBV11-2	TRBJ1-2
TGTGCCTGGAGCCGTCCGGGATACACTGAAGCTTTCTTT	CAWSRPGYTEAFF	once	NA	TRBV30	TRBJ1-1
TGCGCCAGCAGCTTGGGAAACTCTAAATTCACAGATACGCAGTATTTT	CASSLGNSKFTDTQYF	many	NA	TRBV5-1	TRBJ2-3
TGCAGCGTTGCCTCACTTCAGCGGGGAGACCAGTACTTC	CSVASLQRGDQYF	many	TRBD2	TRBV29-1	TRBJ2-5
TGTGCCAGCAGCCAAGGCGGACAGCGGAGCTCCTACGAGCAGTACTTC	CASSQGGQRSSYEQYF	NA	NA	TRBV3-1	TRBJ2-7
TGTGCCATCAGTGAGTCAGTAGGAGCAGAGACCCAGTACTTC	CAISESVGAETQYF	NA	NA	TRBV10-3	TRBJ2-5
TGTGCCAGCAGTGATGCACCCACAGATACGCAGTATTTT	CASSDAPTDTQYF	NA	NA	TRBV2	TRBJ2-3
TGTGCCAGCAGCTTGACAGGGAGTCGTAACACCGGGGAGCTGTTTTTT	CASSLTGSRNTGELFF	few	TRBD1	TRBV11-3	TRBJ2-2
TGTGCCAGCAGTGGTTGGACAGGGGACGCTTACGAGCAGTACTTC	CASSGWTGDAYEQYF	few	TRBD1	TRBV6-1	TRBJ2-7
TGTGCCAGCAGCCAAATCCGACTTACTAGCGGGGTACATCCCTACGAGCAGTACTTC	CASSQIRLTSGVHPYEQYF	many	TRBD2	TRBV3-1	TRBJ2-7
TGTGCCAGCAGTTTACCCCCCACCCATCAGCCCCAGCATTTT	CASSLPPTHQPQHF	many	NA	TRBV12-3/TRBV12-4	TRBJ1-5